The T cell receptor beta chain described here comes from a study of cytomegalovirus exposure and HLA in healthy donors. In the PCR, 60 Vbeta and 13 Jbeta primers were used. Method: immunoSEQ multiplex PCR; TCRdb's copy keeps in-frame clones and lacks some. The sample consists of about 110,000 clones, around 68% of them appearing once. The J segment lost 4 bases and the V segment lost 4 bases, leaving 7 bases of the junction unmatched. Per the germline V gene, CDR1 is LGHNA and CDR2 is YNFKEQ. The CDR3 spans 15 residues. Sequencing was carried out using PBMCs. The source of this sequence is a woman between 40 and 50 years old in good health and CMV-seropositive. This chain joins TRBV4-2 and TRBJ2-3; the match to TRBD2 covers 8 bases. CDR3 protein: CASSPARGEADTQYF. CDR3 DNA sequence: TGTGCCAGCAGCCCCGCGCGGGGGGAAGCAGATACGCAGTATTTT.